This T cell receptor beta chain stems from a study of blood T cells in healthy people across ages. A second PCR, run for roughly 7 to 11 cycles, used a sample-barcoded 5' primer plus a J-beta primer mix. MiXCR was run by TCRdb on the 5' RACE reads, yielding one entry per CDR3 protein. Here the sample spans 1.5 million to 2 million distinct CDR3 sequences, roughly 52% being singletons. V was shortened by 2 bases and J by 1 base, with 14 bases between the two germline ends. Germline V lookup: CDR1 MGHRA, CDR2 YSYEKL. The CDR3 totals 16 residues. This clonotype was seen once. What was sequenced was blood. This sequence was found in a woman in her 40s in good health. The genes are TRBV4-1 and TRBJ1-1; TRBD1 might be the D (5 bases). CDR3 bases: TGCGCCAGCAGCCAACAGGGTATGGTTAGGAACACTGAAGCTTTCTTT. Translation gives CASSQQGMVRNTEAFF.